The present TCR beta chain was sequenced within a study of T-cell reconstitution after alpha-beta-depleted transplantation in children. This sample's TCRbeta library carried unique molecular identifier barcodes. MiXCR was run by TCRdb on the PCR reads, yielding one entry per CDR3 protein. The data contain roughly 98,000 distinct CDR3 sequences, 15% to 19% of them singletons. The sample consisted of PBMCs, mostly from graft donor cells, taken 180 days after TCRalphabeta/CD19-depleted stem cell transplant. The receptor was isolated from a male patient between 2 and 15 years old who had a stem cell transplant for acute lymphoblastic leukemia, so the T cells may come from the graft donor.

CDR3 in amino acids: CASRRASDTQYF. CDR3 DNA: TGCGCCTCGAGGCGGGCCTCAGATACGCAGTATTTT. This chain links TRBV10-2 with TRBJ2-3; a weak D match, TRBD2 (5 bases). The germline V and J ends were trimmed by 11 bases and 4 bases, with 13 bases remaining between them. The CDR3 is 12 amino acids. The germline CDR1 and CDR2 sequences are WSHSY and SAAADI.